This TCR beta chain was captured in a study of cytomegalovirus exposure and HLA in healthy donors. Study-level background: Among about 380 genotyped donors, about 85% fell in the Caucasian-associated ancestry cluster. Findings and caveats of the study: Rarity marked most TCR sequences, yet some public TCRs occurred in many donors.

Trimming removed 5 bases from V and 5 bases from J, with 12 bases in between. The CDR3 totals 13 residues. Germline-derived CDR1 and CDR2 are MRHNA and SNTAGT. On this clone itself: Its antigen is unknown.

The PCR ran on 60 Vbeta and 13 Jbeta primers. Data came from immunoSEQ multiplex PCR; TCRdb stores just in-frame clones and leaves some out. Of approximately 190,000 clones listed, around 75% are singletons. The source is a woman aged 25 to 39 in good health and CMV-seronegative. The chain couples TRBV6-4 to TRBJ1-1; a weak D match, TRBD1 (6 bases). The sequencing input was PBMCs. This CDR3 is CASSQKQGTEAFF. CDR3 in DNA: TGTGCCAGCAGTCAAAAACAGGGAACTGAAGCTTTCTTT.